A single sample gave rise to the 10 T cell receptor beta chains below, sequenced in a study of T cells in women clearing cervical HPV infection. This table comes from immunoSEQ multiplex PCR, and its TCRdb copy is limited to in-frame clones, with some not included. This table lists about 33,000 clones. The sequenced sample consisted of blood buffy coat. Receptors originate from a woman between 18 and 69 years old with a cervical HPV16 infection that either progressed to CIN3+ or cleared (not recorded which).

CDR3 loop: CATSRGSGMKDEAFF. Incomplete CDR3 DNA: TGTGCCACCAGCAGAGGTTCGGGGATGAAGGATGAA. The chain employs TRBV15 and TRBJ1-1; unclear D gene. Read sequence stops 3 residues before the CDR3 end, and the germline J gene provides the missing end. The CDR3 is 15 amino acids. Per germline, CDR1 LNHNV and CDR2 YYDKDF (reference sequence). V was clipped by 1 base and J by 7 bases, with 16 bases between them.

Comments on this clone: The CDR3 end falls 3 residues outside the read, so it is completed with the germline J gene. The genes are TRBV14 and TRBJ1-2; D is perhaps TRBD1 (5 bases). This CDR3 is built from 13 residues. The germline CDR1 and CDR2 sequences are SGHDN and FVKESK. V dropped 1 base and J dropped 3 bases, with 6 bases sitting between them. The CDR3 spells CASSQAGYYGYTF. The DNA read from the CDR3 is TGTGCCAGCAGCCAAGCAGGGTACTATGGC.

Of note for this clone: The read terminates 3 residues before the CDR3 end, so the remaining end is supplied by the germline J gene. V is TRBV19 and J is TRBJ1-4, with D possibly matching TRBD1 (5 bases). V lost 10 bases and J 3 bases, leaving 15 bases between the germline ends. CDR1 and CDR2 from the germline V gene are LNHDA and SQIVND (reference sequence). There are 14 residues in the CDR3. The CDR3 here is CATSLQGANEKLFF. The sequenced CDR3 bases are TGTGCCACCTCCCTCCAGGGAGCTAATGAAAAA.

About this clone: The sequenced fragment ends 3 residues before the CDR3 boundary, so the rest is inferred from the germline J gene. V and J are TRBV7-2 and TRBJ2-1, with a weak D call TRBD2 (5 bases). V was cut by 6 bases and J by 8 bases, with 8 bases left in between. The CDR3 totals 11 residues. The germline gives CDR1 SGHTA, CDR2 FQGNSA. Partial CDR3 DNA: TGTGCCAGCAGTTCTAGCCATGAG. It yields the protein CASSSSHE. The full CDR3 is CASSSSHEQFF. The whole variable domain, remainder taken from reference TRBV7-2 and TRBJ2-1, is GAGVSQSPSNKVTEKGKDVELRCDPISGHTALYWYRQSLGQGLEFLIYFQGNSAPDKSGLPSDRFSAERTGGSVSTLTIQRTQQEDSAVYLCASSSSHEQFFGPGTRLTVL.

As concerns this clone: From the germline J gene comes the end of the CDR3, since the read stops 3 residues before it. V is TRBV30 and J is TRBJ1-3; unclear D gene. There are 13 residues in the CDR3. Germline V gene sequence: CDR1 GTSNPN, CDR2 SVGIG (reference sequence). Trimming shortened V by 2 bases and J by 7 bases, and 12 bases separated the two germline ends. The CDR3 DNA, read in part, is TGTGCCTGGAGTTATTACAGTAAGAACACC. Protein product: CAWSYYSKNT. The whole CDR3 sequence reads CAWSYYSKNTIYF.

Notes on this clone: The CDR3 end is not reached by the read, which stops 3 residues before it; the germline J gene fills it in. The chain joins TRBV9 to TRBJ2-1; 7 nucleotides agree with TRBD2. The CDR3 consists of 16 residues. Per germline, CDR1 SGDLS and CDR2 YYNGEE. V was pared by 4 bases and J by 5 bases, with 12 bases of the junction left unmatched. The DNA read from the CDR3 is TGTGCCAGCAGCCCTTACAACATAGCGGGTCACAATGAG. Amino acid sequence: CASSPYNIAGHNE. The entire CDR3 reads CASSPYNIAGHNEQFF.

As to this clone: Read sequence stops 3 residues before the CDR3 end, and the germline J gene provides the missing end. The chain recombines TRBV5-1 with TRBJ2-7; 9 bases match TRBD1. Germline assignment: CDR1 SGHRS and CDR2 YFSETQ. There are 15 residues in the CDR3. The ends lost 6 bases at V and 5 bases at J; junction bases unmatched: 12. The covered CDR3 bases are TGCGCCAGCACCGAACCCGGGACAGGGAGCGACGAG. Translation: CASTEPGTGSDE. The entire CDR3 reads CASTEPGTGSDEQYF.

A remark on this clone: The CDR3 end lies 3 residues beyond the end of the read and is filled in from the germline J gene. The rearrangement links TRBV5-1 to TRBJ2-5; possible D gene TRBD2, 5 bases. The CDR3 is 16 residues long. Germline V lookup: CDR1 SGHRS, CDR2 YFSETQ. Partial CDR3 DNA: TGCGCCAGCAGCTTGGTTGCTAGCCGCTCCACAGATACC. Translating it yields CASSLVASRSTDT. The CDR3, in full, reads CASSLVASRSTDTQYF.

Worth noting for this clone: With the read ending 3 residues before the CDR3 end, the germline J gene is used to fill in that end. V and J are TRBV28 and TRBJ2-7; 13 bases are shared with TRBD2. V gave up 5 bases and J gave up 3 bases; unmatched junction bases: 7. The germline CDR1 and CDR2 sequences are MDHEN and SYDVKM. This CDR3 is 16 amino acids long. The CDR3 loop is CASSPPGLAGDYEQYF. The part of the CDR3 DNA that was read is TGTGCCAGCAGTCCTCCTGGACTAGCGGGAGACTACGAG.

CDR3 bases read: TGTGCCAGCAGCACCGACAGGAACACCGGGGAG. Protein product: CASSTDRNTGE. The CDR3 in full is CASSTDRNTGELFF. The chain carries TRBV7-9 and TRBJ2-2, with a tentative D call TRBD1 (5 bases). Sequencing ends 3 residues short of the CDR3 end; the germline J gene provides the rest. The germline CDR1 and CDR2 sequences are SEHNR and FQNEAQ (reference sequence). The CDR3 has 14 residues. V lost 5 bases to trimming and J lost 1 base, with 8 bases between them.